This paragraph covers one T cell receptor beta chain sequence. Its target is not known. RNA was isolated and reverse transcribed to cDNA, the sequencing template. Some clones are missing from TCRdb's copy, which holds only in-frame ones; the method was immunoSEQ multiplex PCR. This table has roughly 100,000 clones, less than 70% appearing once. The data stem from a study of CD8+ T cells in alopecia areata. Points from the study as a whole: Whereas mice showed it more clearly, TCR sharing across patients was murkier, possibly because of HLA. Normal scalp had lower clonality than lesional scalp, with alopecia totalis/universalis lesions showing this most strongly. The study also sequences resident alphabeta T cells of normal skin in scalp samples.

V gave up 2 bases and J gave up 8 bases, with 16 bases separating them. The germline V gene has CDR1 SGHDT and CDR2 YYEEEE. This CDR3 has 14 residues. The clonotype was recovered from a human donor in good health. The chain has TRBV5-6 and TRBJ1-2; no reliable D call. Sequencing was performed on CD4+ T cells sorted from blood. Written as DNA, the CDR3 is TGTGCCAGCAGCTTTTCCCGCACAGATTACGGCTACACCTTC. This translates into CASSFSRTDYGYTF.